These 20 T cell receptor beta chains were sequenced from one sample in a study of shared clonotypes between healthy human individuals. Profiled with immunoSEQ multiplex PCR; TCRdb holds only in-frame clones, not every one. The sample holds approximately 340,000 clones, around 67% seen once. Specimen: memory CD4+ T cells sorted from blood. Subset reported: CD45RA-negative fraction. All receptors come from a young man in good health.

J is TRBJ1-1 and V is TRBV11-2; no clear D gene. The CDR3 spans 12 residues. Trimming shortened V by 0 bases and J by 1 base, and 0 bases separated the two germline ends. Germline loops: CDR1 SGHAT, CDR2 FQNNGV. CDR3 DNA sequence: TGTGCCAGCAGCTTAGAGAACACTGAAGCTTTCTTT. This translates into CASSLENTEAFF.

J is TRBJ2-3 and V is TRBV29-1; no clear D. Trimming stripped 3 bases from V and 2 bases from J, with 6 bases between. The CDR3 consists of 12 residues. Germline V gene lookup returns CDR1 SQVTM and CDR2 ANQGSEA. CDR3 loop: CSVDPNTDTQYF. CDR3 sequence (DNA): TGCAGCGTTGACCCTAACACAGATACGCAGTATTTT.

The V and J genes are TRBV5-4 and TRBJ2-5; D gene unclear. The CDR3 sequence is 11 residues long. Germline lookup yields CDR1 SGHNT and CDR2 YYREEE (reference sequence). Between the trimmed V and J ends, which lost 2 bases and 5 bases, there was a span of 4 bases. The CDR3 sequence is CASSFLETQYF. CDR3 bases: TGTGCCAGCAGCTTCTTGGAGACCCAGTACTTC.

This rearrangement joins TRBV11-2 to TRBJ2-5; TRBD2 is a possible D gene (6 bases). The CDR3 has 15 amino acids. V shed 1 base and J shed 4 bases, with 13 bases lying between them. Germline CDR1 and CDR2: SGHAT and FQNNGV. The CDR3 nucleotides are TGTGCCAGCAGCTTAGCGTTTACGGGGGTAGAGACCCAGTACTTC. It is translated as CASSLAFTGVETQYF.

This chain connects TRBV7-9 to TRBJ2-1; 10 nucleotides match TRBD2. CDR3 length: 16 residues. With V trimmed by 6 bases and J by 6 bases, 11 bases remained unmatched. Per germline, CDR1 SEHNR and CDR2 FQNEAQ (reference sequence). The CDR3 sequence is CASRHRREREGNEQFF. The CDR3 DNA reads as TGTGCCAGCAGGCATCGCCGGGAGCGGGAGGGCAATGAGCAGTTCTTC. Together with reference TRBV7-9 and TRBJ2-1, the CDR3 gives the full variable domain: DTGVSQNPRHKITKRGQNVTFRCDPISEHNRLYWYRQTLGQGPEFLTYFQNEAQLEKSRLLSDRFSAERPKGSFSTLEIQRTEQGDSAMYLCASRHRREREGNEQFFGPGTRLTVL.

This clone has just one count. V is TRBV18 and J is TRBJ2-7, with TRBD1 matching 8 bases. This CDR3 is built from 16 residues. J was trimmed by 6 bases and V by 4 bases; bases with no gene match: 14. Germline V CDR1 and CDR2: KGHSH, LQKENI. The chain's CDR3 is CASSLDRTGLSSEQYF. The DNA of the CDR3 is TGTGCCAGCTCACTTGATCGGACAGGGTTGTCAAGCGAGCAGTACTTC.

The chain carries TRBV7-2 and TRBJ2-1; no definite D call. The V gene's germline CDR1 is SGHTA and CDR2 FQGNSA. The CDR3 runs to 15 residues. V gave up 5 bases and J gave up 8 bases, with 19 bases separating them. The CDR3 DNA reads as TGTGCCAGCAGCGCCCTAATCGGACCTTCCTATGAGCAGTTCTTC. Translated: CASSALIGPSYEQFF. Full variable domain (rest looked up from reference TRBV7-2 and TRBJ2-1): GAGVSQSPSNKVTEKGKDVELRCDPISGHTALYWYRQSLGQGLEFLIYFQGNSAPDKSGLPSDRFSAERTGGSVSTLTIQRTQQEDSAVYLCASSALIGPSYEQFFGPGTRLTVL.

As to this clone: It may be a read error: a sequence one base away is much more abundant. Other DNA sequences from this sample encode an identical CDR3 as well. The chain is built from TRBV10-1 and TRBJ1-4, with 8 bases identical to TRBD1. The trim removed 6 bases at V and 7 bases at J, leaving 4 bases unmatched. CDR3 size: 13 residues. CDR1 is WNHNN, CDR2 SYGVQD, per germline (reference sequence). The CDR3 is CASSGQGSEKLFF. The DNA of the CDR3 is TGCGCCAGCAGCGGACAGGGCTCTGAAAAACTGTTTTTT.

This clone occurred many times. The chain carries TRBV7-8 and TRBJ2-7, with unresolved D. In germline, CDR1 is SGHVS, CDR2 FQNEAQ. The CDR3 runs 15 residues. Trimming shortened V by 2 bases and J by 2 bases, and 13 bases separated the two germline ends. The CDR3 DNA reads as TGTGCCAGCAGCTTACCCCGGCTGCCCGCCTACGAGCAGTACTTC. As protein: CASSLPRLPAYEQYF. Drawing the rest from reference TRBV7-8 and TRBJ2-7, the complete variable domain is GAGVSQSPRYKVAKRGQDVALRCDPISGHVSLFWYQQALGQGPEFLTYFQNEAQLDKSGLPSDRFFAERPEGSVSTLKIQRTQQEDSAVYLCASSLPRLPAYEQYFGPGTRLTVT.

This chain connects TRBV6-5 to TRBJ1-2, with D uncertain. Trimming pared 1 base from V and 4 bases from J, leaving 13 bases between. The CDR3 sequence is 15 residues long. Germline V gene sequence: CDR1 MNHEY, CDR2 SVGAGI. The CDR3 here is CASSYLSQLGYGYTF. CDR3 nucleotides: TGTGCCAGCAGTTACTTATCACAGCTGGGCTATGGCTACACCTTC.

V is TRBV11-3 and J is TRBJ2-2; 7 bases fit TRBD1. Looked up from germline, CDR1 is SGHNT and CDR2 is YENEEA. The length of the CDR3 is 16 residues. The V and J ends lost 5 bases and 2 bases, in that order; junction bases with no gene match: 8. DNA for the CDR3: TGTGCCAGCAGCCCGAGGGGGCAGGGCAACACCGGGGAGCTGTTTTTT. It translates to CASSPRGQGNTGELFF. Full variable domain (rest looked up from reference TRBV11-3 and TRBJ2-2): EAGVVQSPRYKIIEKKQPVAFWCNPISGHNTLYWYLQNLGQGPELLIRYENEEAVDDSQLPKDRFSAERLKGVDSTLKIQPAELGDSAVYLCASSPRGQGNTGELFFGEGSRLTVL.

The gene calls are TRBV28 and TRBJ2-7; the D call may be TRBD1 or TRBD2 (6 bases each). The CDR3 covers 16 residues. The V end was cut by 3 bases, the J end by 6 bases, with 21 bases between. Germline CDR1 and CDR2: MDHEN and SYDVKM. The CDR3 here is CASSFNGGRETFEQYF. CDR3 bases: TGTGCCAGCAGTTTTAACGGGGGCAGGGAAACGTTCGAGCAGTACTTC. The full variable domain, with the rest looked up from reference TRBV28 and TRBJ2-7, is DVKVTQSSRYLVKRTGEKVFLECVQDMDHENMFWYRQDPGLGLRLIYFSYDVKMKEKGDIPEGYSVSREKKERFSLILESASTNQTSMYLCASSFNGGRETFEQYFGPGTRLTVT.

The chain recombines TRBV11-2 with TRBJ2-2; no clear D. V lost 0 bases and J 3 bases, leaving 5 bases between the germline ends. From germline, CDR1 is SGHAT and CDR2 FQNNGV. This CDR3 comprises 14 residues. CDR3 nucleotides: TGTGCCAGCAGCTTAGACCGAGACACCGGGGAGCTGTTTTTT. It is translated as CASSLDRDTGELFF.

This clone appeared a few times. The rearrangement joins TRBV10-3 to TRBJ2-1, with 10 bases aligning to TRBD1. V lost 6 bases and J lost 3; bases outside the gene matches: 11. In germline, CDR1 is ENHRY, CDR2 SYGVKD. This CDR3 is built from 17 residues. CDR3 coding DNA: TGTGCCATCAGGGAACCGGGACAGGGGACTAACTACAATGAGCAGTTCTTC. This sequence encodes CAIREPGQGTNYNEQFF.

Points on this clone: This may stem from a read error, because a much larger clone lies one nucleotide away. The chain joins TRBV15 to TRBJ2-2; D unclear. The V end lost 1 base, the J end lost 1 base, and 4 bases lay between the germline ends. The germline gives CDR1 LNHNV, CDR2 YYDKDF (reference sequence). CDR3 size: 14 residues. The CDR3 protein is CATSRGGNTGELFF. DNA for the CDR3: TGTGCCACCAGCAGAGGAGGGAACACCGGGGAGCTGTTTTTT.

The chain uses TRBV19 and TRBJ1-2; tentatively, D is TRBD1 (6 bases). Trimming pared 5 bases from V and 13 bases from J, leaving 20 bases between. CDR3 length equals 13 residues. CDR1 is LNHDA, CDR2 SQIVND, per germline (reference sequence). CDR3 residues: CASSSTGTNRATF. The CDR3, as DNA: TGTGCCAGTAGTTCAACAGGGACCAACCGCGCCACCTTC.

This rearrangement joins TRBV11-3 to TRBJ2-5, with D unclear. The germline gives CDR1 SGHNT, CDR2 YENEEA. The CDR3 contains 12 residues. Deletions cut 3 bases from V and 1 base from J, with 3 bases between. The CDR3 coding sequence is TGTGCCAGCAGCTTTTCCCAAGAGACCCAGTACTTC. Amino acids: CASSFSQETQYF. Full variable domain (missing parts from reference TRBV11-3 and TRBJ2-5): EAGVVQSPRYKIIEKKQPVAFWCNPISGHNTLYWYLQNLGQGPELLIRYENEEAVDDSQLPKDRFSAERLKGVDSTLKIQPAELGDSAVYLCASSFSQETQYFGPGTRLLVL.

Notes on this clone: This may arise from a read error, as a much more abundant clone is one base away. This chain joins TRBV5-4 and TRBJ2-1; perhaps TRBD2 as D (6 bases). Germline V lookup: CDR1 SGHNT, CDR2 YYREEE (reference sequence). The CDR3 length is 15 residues. V was trimmed by 6 bases and J by 3 bases, leaving 16 bases between them. The CDR3 region is CASNSLGGNYNEQFF. The DNA of the CDR3 is TGTGCCAGCAACTCGCTAGGCGGGAACTACAATGAGCAGTTCTTC.

Only one count was recorded for this clone. The J gene is TRBJ2-3, the V gene TRBV5-1, with D maybe TRBD2 (6 bases). The CDR3 has 13 residues. Deletions cut 5 bases from V and 6 bases from J, with 13 bases between. Germline lookup yields CDR1 SGHRS and CDR2 YFSETQ. The CDR3 DNA reads as TGCGCCAGCAGTTTGCGGGAATGGGATACGCAGTATTTT. The encoded protein is CASSLREWDTQYF.

The V gene is TRBV5-4, the J gene TRBJ2-5; 11 positions match TRBD2. Germline CDR1 is SGHNT and CDR2 is YYREEE (reference sequence). Trimming cost V 3 bases and J 3 bases; bases outside gene matches: 7. The CDR3 is 16 amino acids. CDR3 amino acids: CASSSSGTSGKETQYF. The CDR3 DNA follows: TGTGCCAGCAGCTCGTCCGGGACTAGCGGAAAAGAGACCCAGTACTTC. The variable domain in full, completed from reference TRBV5-4 and TRBJ2-5, reads ETGVTQSPTHLIKTRGQQVTLRCSSQSGHNTVSWYQQALGQGPQFIFQYYREEENGRGNFPPRFSGLQFPNYSSELNVNALELDDSALYLCASSSSGTSGKETQYFGPGTRLLVL.